One and the same sample provided the 30 T cell receptor beta chains below, sequenced in a study of blood T cell repertoires in COVID-19. Profiling relied on immunoSEQ multiplex PCR, and the TCRdb table lists in-frame clones only, not all of them. The sample records over 130,000 clones, approximately 80% being singletons. Source material: PBMCs or T cells enriched from blood (not recorded which). The receptor set was obtained from a woman between 18 and 29 years old who had been exposed to COVID-19.

This clone was counted between two and nine times. The chain carries TRBV7-9 and TRBJ1-4; tentatively, D is TRBD1 (6 bases). The V and J ends lost 1 base and 8 bases respectively, with 11 bases between them. The CDR3 length is 14 residues. Germline V gene lookup returns CDR1 SEHNR and CDR2 FQNEAQ (reference sequence). CDR3 in amino acids: CASSLGSGVEKLFF. CDR3 nucleotide sequence: TGTGCCAGCAGCTTAGGCTCAGGGGTCGAAAAACTGTTTTTT.

This chain joins TRBV5-1 and TRBJ1-1; D unresolved. Germline V gene data show CDR1 as SGHRS and CDR2 as YFSETQ. The CDR3 runs 15 residues. Trimming stripped 2 bases from V and 0 bases from J, with 11 bases between. In DNA form, the CDR3 reads TGCGCCAGCAGCTTTCCGGAGAGCATGAACACTGAAGCTTTCTTT. Residues: CASSFPESMNTEAFF.

The gene calls are TRBV7-3 and TRBJ2-3, with a tentative D call TRBD1 (5 bases). The CDR3 extends over 14 amino acids. With 4 bases removed from V and 4 bases from J, the gap between germline ends came to 12 bases. The germline V gene encodes CDR1 SGHTA and CDR2 FQGTGA. CDR3 loop: CASSSARGPDTQYF. The DNA for the CDR3 is TGTGCCAGCAGCTCGGCTAGGGGCCCAGATACGCAGTATTTT.

This clone has only one observation. CDR3 bases: TGTGCCAGCAGCTTAAACCATATGGGAGCCACTGAAGCTTTCTTT. This gives the protein CASSLNHMGATEAFF. This chain joins TRBV7-2 and TRBJ1-1; D ambiguous. Trimming removed 2 bases from V and 4 bases from J, with 14 bases in between. CDR3 length: 15 amino acids. Germline lookup yields CDR1 SGHTA and CDR2 FQGNSA.

The chain combines TRBV6-5 with TRBJ1-3; D is possibly TRBD1 (5 bases). CDR1 and CDR2 (germline): MNHEY, SVGAGI. This CDR3 spans 13 amino acids. Between the trimmed V and J ends, which lost 6 bases and 3 bases, there was a span of 9 bases. CDR3 sequence (DNA): TGTGCCAGCAGCAGACAGAATGGAAACACCATATATTTT. Translation: CASSRQNGNTIYF.

This clone was seen a few times. The gene calls are TRBV19 and TRBJ2-1; 8 positions agree with TRBD2. CDR3 length: 14 residues. Germline CDR1 LNHDA, CDR2 SQIVND (reference sequence). V was clipped by 3 bases and J by 7 bases; unmatched bases: 5. DNA of the CDR3: TGTGCCAGTAGTATCTTAGCGGGAAGTAATGAGCAGTTCTTC. This codes for CASSILAGSNEQFF.

The CDR3: CASSGRTGGNSPLHF. As DNA, the CDR3 is TGTGCCAGCAGCGGCCGGACAGGTGGGAATTCACCCCTCCACTTT. V usage is TRBV7-8 and J usage is TRBJ1-6, with 7 bases identical to TRBD1. Trimming removed 5 bases from V and 7 bases from J; junction bases left unmatched: 8. Germline assignment: CDR1 SGHVS and CDR2 FQNEAQ. The CDR3 is 15 residues long. The variable domain in full, completed from reference TRBV7-8 and TRBJ1-6, reads GAGVSQSPRYKVAKRGQDVALRCDPISGHVSLFWYQQALGQGPEFLTYFQNEAQLDKSGLPSDRFFAERPEGSVSTLKIQRTQQEDSAVYLCASSGRTGGNSPLHFGNGTRLTVT.

J is TRBJ1-1 and V is TRBV5-4; 7 bases align to TRBD1. Germline V gene sequence: CDR1 SGHNT, CDR2 YYREEE (reference sequence). Unmatched junction bases numbered 14, after V lost 7 bases and J lost 14 bases. The CDR3 contains 12 residues. The CDR3 nucleotides are TGTGCCAGCCGACTTGATCAGGGGACAGAATTCTTT. It specifies CASRLDQGTEFF.

V usage is TRBV30 and J usage is TRBJ2-2; D may be TRBD1 (7 bases). V was cut by 2 bases and J by 11 bases, with 18 bases left in between. CDR3 length: 14 residues. Germline V lookup: CDR1 GTSNPN, CDR2 SVGIG (reference sequence). The CDR3 DNA is TGTGCCTGGAGTAGACAGGGCGGAGGGTTCGAGCTGTTTTTT. Protein sequence: CAWSRQGGGFELFF.

V usage is TRBV6-6 and J usage is TRBJ1-2; 9 bases fit TRBD1. The germline V gene encodes CDR1 MNHNY and CDR2 SVGAGI (reference sequence). The CDR3 loop spans 14 amino acids. V dropped 0 bases and J dropped 7; count of bases not matched to a gene: 3. This CDR3 is CASSYSTGGGGYTF. Here the CDR3 DNA reads TGTGCCAGCAGTTACTCTACAGGGGGCGGTGGCTACACCTTC.

The chain uses TRBV13 and TRBJ1-2; the D is unclear. CDR1 is PRHDT, CDR2 FYEKMQ, per germline (reference sequence). Trimming took 0 bases from V and 2 from J, leaving 10 bases between them. This CDR3 region has 15 residues. The CDR3 spells CASSLGGERNYGYTF. CDR3 DNA sequence: TGTGCCAGCAGCTTAGGCGGGGAACGGAACTATGGCTACACCTTC.

J is TRBJ1-1 and V is TRBV11-2; D uncertain. V lost 5 bases to trimming and J lost 4 bases, with 5 bases between them. This CDR3 is built from 11 residues. Germline CDR1 and CDR2: SGHAT and FQNNGV. Written as DNA, the CDR3 is TGTGCCAGCAGCGAGTCCACTGAAGCTTTCTTT. Encoded protein: CASSESTEAFF.

The V call is TRBV11-3, the J call TRBJ2-1, with TRBD2 identical over 12 bases. The germline V gene encodes CDR1 SGHNT and CDR2 YENEEA. This CDR3 has 14 residues. V shed 7 bases and J 9 bases; nucleotides not matched to a gene: 7. CDR3 nucleotides: TGTGCCAGCACCCTGACTAGCGGGAGCAGTGAGCAGTTCTTC. Translation: CASTLTSGSSEQFF.

This chain joins TRBV9 and TRBJ2-7; no reliable D call. Germline CDR1 and CDR2: SGDLS and YYNGEE. Trimming removed 0 bases at V and 1 base at J, with 11 bases between. CDR3 length equals 15 residues. The CDR3 region is CASSVELGASYEQYF. CDR3 in DNA: TGTGCCAGCAGCGTAGAGCTAGGTGCTTCCTACGAGCAGTACTTC.

CDR3 residues: CASSLAGGGAIREQYF. The CDR3 region has the DNA TGTGCCAGCAGCTTGGCCGGGGGAGGAGCAATCAGGGAGCAGTACTTC. This rearrangement joins TRBV5-4 to TRBJ2-7; D might be TRBD2 (6 bases). The CDR3 spans 16 residues. V was trimmed by 0 bases and J by 7 bases, leaving 20 bases between them. The germline gives CDR1 SGHNT, CDR2 YYREEE (reference sequence).

This chain links TRBV4-1 with TRBJ1-1; tentative D call: TRBD1 (5 bases). This CDR3 has 15 amino acids. V shed 4 bases and J shed 5 bases, with 17 bases lying between them. CDR1 MGHRA and CDR2 YSYEKL come from the germline V gene. The CDR3 coding sequence is TGCGCCAGCAGCCGCGTAATACGGGGGGGGACTGAAGCTTTCTTT. Encoded protein: CASSRVIRGGTEAFF.

This rearrangement joins TRBV18 to TRBJ2-3; perhaps TRBD1 as D (8 bases). Trimming left V 2 bases short and J 5 bases short, with 14 bases between. This CDR3 is built from 15 residues. Germline V gene data show CDR1 as KGHSH and CDR2 as LQKENI. The CDR3 DNA follows: TGTGCCAGCTCACCATACAGGGGGAGGGAAGATACGCAGTATTTT. Protein: CASSPYRGREDTQYF. The full variable domain, completed using reference TRBV18 and TRBJ2-3, is NAGVMQNPRHLVRRRGQEARLRCSPMKGHSHVYWYRQLPEEGLKFMVYLQKENIIDESGMPKERFSAEFPKEGPSILRIQQVVRGDSAAYFCASSPYRGREDTQYFGPGTRLTVL.

This chain joins TRBV7-9 and TRBJ2-3; a weak D match, TRBD1 (5 bases). Trimming took 5 bases from V and 4 from J, leaving 13 bases between them. This CDR3 has 14 residues. The germline V gene has CDR1 SEHNR and CDR2 FQNEAQ (reference sequence). The CDR3 is CASSPREFSDTQYF. CDR3 sequence (DNA): TGTGCCAGCAGCCCCAGGGAATTTTCAGATACGCAGTATTTT. The full variable domain, its missing parts supplied by reference TRBV7-9 and TRBJ2-3, is DTGVSQNPRHKITKRGQNVTFRCDPISEHNRLYWYRQTLGQGPEFLTYFQNEAQLEKSRLLSDRFSAERPKGSFSTLEIQRTEQGDSAMYLCASSPREFSDTQYFGPGTRLTVL.

CDR3 DNA: TGTGCCAGCAGTTACTCGCCCTCCCTCGCGGCTGAAGCTTTCTTT. It encodes CASSYSPSLAAEAFF. The rearrangement uses TRBV6-5 and TRBJ1-1; D is uncertain. Germline V gene sequence: CDR1 MNHEY, CDR2 SVGAGI. V was trimmed by 0 bases and J by 6 bases, leaving 14 bases between them. CDR3 length equals 15 residues.

V and J are TRBV19 and TRBJ2-1, with TRBD1 matching 11 bases. Germline trimming cut 5 bases from V and 6 bases from J; bases unmatched to any gene: 3. Germline V gives CDR1 LNHDA, CDR2 SQIVND (reference sequence). CDR3 size: 14 residues. The DNA for the CDR3 is TGTGCCAGTAGTGGACAGGGGGCGCTCAATGAGCAGTTCTTC. Its translation: CASSGQGALNEQFF.

As regards this clone: Within the sample, other DNA sequences also encode this same CDR3. The gene calls are TRBV7-2 and TRBJ2-7; TRBD2 matches at 10 bases. The germline gives CDR1 SGHTA, CDR2 FQGNSA. The CDR3 length is 14 residues. The junction had 4 bases not matched to a gene; V was cut back by 4 bases and J by 4 bases. The CDR3 spells CASSSWTSGYEQYF. CDR3 DNA sequence: TGTGCCAGCAGCTCGTGGACTAGCGGTTACGAGCAGTACTTC.

CDR3: CASSQSPLGAYEKLFF. The CDR3 coding sequence is TGTGCCAGCAGCCAATCCCCCTTGGGGGCGTATGAAAAACTGTTTTTT. The V call is TRBV3-1 (or the pseudogene TRBV3-2), the J call TRBJ1-4, with D perhaps TRBD1 (6 bases). V shed 2 bases and J shed 6 bases, with 16 bases lying between them. This CDR3 comprises 16 residues. Germline V gene lookup returns CDR1 LGHDT and CDR2 YNNKEL (reference sequence).

The V and J genes are TRBV5-4 and TRBJ1-2; TRBD1 is a possible D gene (5 bases). CDR1 SGHNT and CDR2 YYREEE come from the germline V gene (reference sequence). Trimming cost V 0 bases and J 0 bases, with 9 bases left between them. This CDR3 is built from 15 residues. CDR3 DNA sequence: TGTGCCAGCAGCTTGGGTGACAGAGCTAACTATGGCTACACCTTC. Protein: CASSLGDRANYGYTF.

The genes are TRBV25-1 and TRBJ1-5; D ambiguous. Trimming left V 6 bases short and J 2 bases short, with 11 bases between. This CDR3 has 14 residues. The germline CDR1 and CDR2 sequences are MGHDK and SYGVNS. The CDR3 region is CASSRSTGNQPQHF. For the CDR3, the DNA is TGTGCCAGCAGCCGTTCTACCGGCAATCAGCCCCAGCATTTT.

The chain links TRBV6-1 to TRBJ1-1, with D possibly matching TRBD1 (6 bases). CDR1 is MNHNS and CDR2 is SASEGT in the germline V gene. The V and J ends lost 1 base and 3 bases respectively, with 12 bases between them. The CDR3 spans 15 residues. CDR3 amino acids: CASSEGGGWDTEAFF. CDR3 coding DNA: TGTGCCAGCAGTGAAGGGGGGGGCTGGGACACTGAAGCTTTCTTT.

The chain is built from TRBV3-1 (or the pseudogene TRBV3-2) and TRBJ1-2; possibly TRBD1 for D (5 bases). The CDR3 runs to 18 residues. Trimming removed 0 bases at V and 8 bases at J, with 25 bases between. Germline V gene data show CDR1 as LGHDT and CDR2 as YNNKEL (reference sequence). As DNA, the CDR3 is TGTGCCAGCAGCCAAGAAGAGGGATTCGCAGGGAGGGTTTTCGGCTACACCTTC. Encoded protein: CASSQEEGFAGRVFGYTF.

This chain links TRBV5-6 with TRBJ2-3; TRBD2 is a possible D gene (5 bases). The ends were cut back, 1 base at V and 9 bases at J, with 9 bases in the middle. The CDR3 consists of 12 residues. The germline V gene has CDR1 SGHDT and CDR2 YYEEEE. CDR3 nucleotide sequence: TGTGCCAGCAGCTTGCCCGGGAACACGCAGTATTTT. Protein sequence: CASSLPGNTQYF.

The chain carries TRBV12-3 or TRBV12-4 and TRBJ1-1; 8 bases agree with TRBD1. The junction had 11 bases not matched to a gene; V was cut back by 6 bases and J by 11 bases. This CDR3 comprises 13 residues. CDR3 bases: TGTGCCAGCAGGGGGGGACAGGCCATGTTGGCTTTCTTT. It specifies CASRGGQAMLAFF.

The V call is TRBV5-4, the J call TRBJ1-2; D gene uncertain. This CDR3 contains 14 residues. Trimming stripped 0 bases from V and 2 bases from J, with 8 bases between. The germline gives CDR1 SGHNT, CDR2 YYREEE (reference sequence). The DNA for the CDR3 is TGTGCCAGCAGCTTGGCGAGTCCGAACTATGGCTACACCTTC. This gives the protein CASSLASPNYGYTF.

The rearrangement uses TRBV14 and TRBJ2-1; the D gene is possibly TRBD2 (5 bases). This CDR3 region has 16 residues. Germline CDR1 is SGHDN and CDR2 is FVKESK. The V end lost 1 base, the J end lost 4 bases, and 14 bases lay between the germline ends. CDR3 in amino acids: CASSQATGLGYNEQFF. The DNA for the CDR3 is TGTGCCAGCAGCCAAGCGACCGGACTGGGGTACAATGAGCAGTTCTTC.